The rows below give T cell receptor beta chains drawn from one sample of a study of patients and donors after allogeneic stem cell transplantation. TCRdb re-analysed the RT-PCR reads in MiXCR, keeping a single row per CDR3 protein. The sample yields some 230,000 distinct CDR3 sequences, 14% seen once. The sample consisted of blood, either unsorted or a sorted T cell fraction (not recorded which). The receptors originated from a human donor who was either an allogeneic HSCT recipient or a stem cell or donor lymphocyte infusion donor (not recorded which). It is not recorded whose cells these are; they may come from a transplant donor. Each CDR3 is given with its conserved first and last residue. Fields, in order: V gene, D gene, J gene, clone size, CDR3 DNA, CDR3 protein. The D gene is left open where the match is weak. Size is omitted from some rows. Given values are once, few, many or a class for expanded clones.

TRBV2	-	TRBJ1-2	-	TGTGCCAGCAGTGTTGGCGGGCGGAGCTACACCTTC	CASSVGGRSYTF
TRBV15	-	TRBJ1-5	few	TGTGCCACCAGCGATGACTGGTCCCAGCATTTT	CATSDDWSQHF
TRBV7-2	-	TRBJ1-4	few	TGTGCCAGCAGCCTGGGGGTCCTCGCGACTAATGAAAAACTGTTTTTT	CASSLGVLATNEKLFF
TRBV5-6	-	TRBJ2-5	many	TGTGCCAGCAGCCTACGGACCGGGGAGACCCAGTACTTC	CASSLRTGETQYF
TRBV2	-	TRBJ2-1	few	TGTGCCAGCAGTTACGGGACGGGCTCCTACAATGAGCAGTTCTTC	CASSYGTGSYNEQFF
TRBV20-1	TRBD2	TRBJ2-7	few	TGCAGTGCTCCCCGGCGACTAGCGGGAGGCGGGGACGAGCAGTACTTC	CSAPRRLAGGGDEQYF
TRBV18	-	TRBJ2-3	few	TGTGCCAGCTCCCATTCGACCTACAGGGACACTAATCCAGATACGCAGTATTTT	CASSHSTYRDTNPDTQYF
TRBV6-2/TRBV6-3	-	TRBJ1-5	many	TGTGCCATTTCGATGCGTTCGGGGCCTGGGAATCAGCCCCAGCATTTT	CAISMRSGPGNQPQHF
TRBV27	-	TRBJ2-5	many	TGTGCCAGCAGTTTGAGAGGCCCTGGGGAAGAGACCCAGTACTTC	CASSLRGPGEETQYF
TRBV6-5	TRBD1	TRBJ1-1	many	TGTGCCAGCAGTTGGGGACAGATCCCGAACACTGAAGCTTTCTTT	CASSWGQIPNTEAFF
TRBV12-3/TRBV12-4	TRBD2	TRBJ2-1	many	TGTGCCAGCAGGCTAGCGGACCCTCTTTTTGAGCAGTTCTTC	CASRLADPLFEQFF
TRBV18	-	TRBJ1-2	few	TGTGCCAGCTCACCTTTGGGAGTTCGGGACACCTATGGCTACACCTTC	CASSPLGVRDTYGYTF
TRBV2	-	TRBJ1-4	few	TGTGCCAGCAGTGCCTGGGGGGCAGGGGAAAAACTGTTTTTT	CASSAWGAGEKLFF
TRBV9	TRBD1	TRBJ2-7	many	TGTGCCAGCAGCGCGGGACAGACCTACGAGCAGTACTTC	CASSAGQTYEQYF
TRBV9	-	TRBJ1-3	-	TGTGCCAGCAGCGTAAGCCCTAGGGGAGATCAGGGAAACACCATATATTTT	CASSVSPRGDQGNTIYF
TRBV5-1	TRBD2	TRBJ2-3	-	TGCGCCAGCTCTGGACTAGCGGGGGCAGTAGATACGCAGTATTTT	CASSGLAGAVDTQYF
TRBV5-1	TRBD1	TRBJ2-7	many	TGCGCCAGCAGCTTGATAAAGGGACAGGTTACCTACGAGCAGTACTTC	CASSLIKGQVTYEQYF
TRBV24-1	TRBD1	TRBJ1-2	many	TGTGCCACGGAAACCGGGACAGGAAACTATGGCTACACCTTC	CATETGTGNYGYTF
TRBV18	-	TRBJ2-7	-	TGTGCCAGCTCACCAAATAGGGGGTCCTACGAGCAGTACTTC	CASSPNRGSYEQYF
TRBV7-3	TRBD2	TRBJ2-7	once	TGTGCCAGCAGCTTAGGGGCGGGAGCGGGGGAGCAGTACTTC	CASSLGAGAGEQYF
TRBV10-3	-	TRBJ1-1	-	TGTGCCATCAGTGGTAAGGGGGGGACTGAAGCTTTCTTT	CAISGKGGTEAFF
TRBV5-1	-	TRBJ1-4	few	TGCGCCAGCACCCCGGTGGCAGGGACGACGGAAAAACTGTTTTTT	CASTPVAGTTEKLFF
TRBV20-1	-	TRBJ2-2	many	TGCAGTCTAGGGGGGGGCACCGGGGAGCTGTTTTTT	CSLGGGTGELFF
TRBV24-1	-	TRBJ2-1	many	TGTGCCACCAGTGCTTGGAGAGACAATGAGCAGTTCTTC	CATSAWRDNEQFF
TRBV12-3/TRBV12-4	-	TRBJ2-2	-	TGTGCCAGCAGTTTAGTGCGGCAGGGGACCAGGGAGCTGTTTTTT	CASSLVRQGTRELFF
TRBV20-1	-	TRBJ2-7	few	TGCAGTGCTACGGTAGCGGAATCCTACGAGCAGTACTTC	CSATVAESYEQYF
TRBV7-9	-	TRBJ2-7	medium-sized	TGTGCCAGCAGCTCCCGGGGGCCCTACGAGCAGTACTTC	CASSSRGPYEQYF
TRBV10-3	-	TRBJ2-2	few	TGTGCCATCAGTGAGGAGAGGGCCGGGGAGCTGTTTTTT	CAISEERAGELFF
TRBV5-1	TRBD1	TRBJ1-6	many	TGCGCCAGCAGCTTTCAGACAGGGGAAGATTCACCCCTCCACTTT	CASSFQTGEDSPLHF
TRBV20-1	TRBD1	TRBJ2-1	-	TGCAGTGCTAGGGGGACAGGGTACAATGAGCAGTTCTTC	CSARGTGYNEQFF
TRBV3-1	-	TRBJ2-5	many	TGTGCCAGCAGCCACGCGGCTTCGGGGCAAGAGACCCAGTACTTC	CASSHAASGQETQYF
TRBV6-1	TRBD1	TRBJ2-7	-	TGTGCCAGCAGTGATACAGGGGTAAATTACGAGCAGTACTTC	CASSDTGVNYEQYF
TRBV18	-	TRBJ1-2	many	TGTGCCAGCTCATCTGGAGGCGGGTATGGCTACACCTTC	CASSSGGGYGYTF
TRBV15	TRBD2	TRBJ2-3	-	TGTGCCACCAGCAGAGATTTGGCTAGCGGGAGGGTGAGAGATACGCAGTATTTT	CATSRDLASGRVRDTQYF
TRBV11-1	TRBD1	TRBJ1-1	-	TGTGCCAGCAGCTTATGGGGCAGGGGGCTCACTGAAGCTTTCTTT	CASSLWGRGLTEAFF
TRBV6-1	TRBD2	TRBJ2-2	-	TGTGCCAGCAGAACTCTTACTAGCGGGAGGGGCGGGGAGCTGTTTTTT	CASRTLTSGRGGELFF
TRBV7-8	TRBD1	TRBJ1-2	few	TGTGCCAGCAGCACCGACAGGGTCGCGCCCTATGGCTACACCTTC	CASSTDRVAPYGYTF
TRBV11-2	TRBD2	TRBJ2-1	many	TGTGCCAGCAGCTCCCGTCGAACAATTTCTAGCGGGACTTACAATGAGCAGTTCTTC	CASSSRRTISSGTYNEQFF
TRBV30	-	TRBJ1-1	many	TGTGCCTGGACCGCGGATGTAAACACTGAAGCTTTCTTT	CAWTADVNTEAFF
TRBV2	-	TRBJ1-1	-	TGTGCCAGCAGTGCTTTCGCTGAAGCTTTCTTT	CASSAFAEAFF
TRBV11-2	TRBD2	TRBJ2-2	few	TGTGCCAGCAGCTTAGAAACTCCGGGGGGGCCGGGCACCGGGGAGCTGTTTTTT	CASSLETPGGPGTGELFF
TRBV5-1	TRBD2	TRBJ2-1	-	TGCGCCAGCAGCTTGGGCCAAGGGACTAGCGGGGGGTACAATGAGCAGTTCTTC	CASSLGQGTSGGYNEQFF
TRBV4-3	-	TRBJ2-3	few	TGCGCCAGCAGCCAATGGGGAGTGGGAGATACGCAGTATTTT	CASSQWGVGDTQYF
TRBV7-2	-	TRBJ1-1	many	TGTGCCAGCAGCTTATCGAGGAGCACTGAAGCTTTCTTT	CASSLSRSTEAFF
TRBV12-3/TRBV12-4	-	TRBJ2-3	few	TGTGCCAGCAGGCTATCTACCACAGATACGCAGTATTTT	CASRLSTTDTQYF
TRBV20-1	-	TRBJ1-4	few	TGCAGTGCTAGTCCTCCGCGAGGTCCGGGTGAAAAACTGTTTTTT	CSASPPRGPGEKLFF
TRBV5-4	-	TRBJ2-2	-	TGTGCCAGCAGCTTGGATGCGGGGGCCACCGGGGAGCTGTTTTTT	CASSLDAGATGELFF
TRBV11-3	-	TRBJ2-2	few	TGTGCCAGCAGCTTAGCCGGACAGTACACCGGGGAGCTGTTTTTT	CASSLAGQYTGELFF
TRBV15	-	TRBJ2-5	few	TGTGCCACCAGCAGAGATCGAAAAGAGACCCAGTACTTC	CATSRDRKETQYF